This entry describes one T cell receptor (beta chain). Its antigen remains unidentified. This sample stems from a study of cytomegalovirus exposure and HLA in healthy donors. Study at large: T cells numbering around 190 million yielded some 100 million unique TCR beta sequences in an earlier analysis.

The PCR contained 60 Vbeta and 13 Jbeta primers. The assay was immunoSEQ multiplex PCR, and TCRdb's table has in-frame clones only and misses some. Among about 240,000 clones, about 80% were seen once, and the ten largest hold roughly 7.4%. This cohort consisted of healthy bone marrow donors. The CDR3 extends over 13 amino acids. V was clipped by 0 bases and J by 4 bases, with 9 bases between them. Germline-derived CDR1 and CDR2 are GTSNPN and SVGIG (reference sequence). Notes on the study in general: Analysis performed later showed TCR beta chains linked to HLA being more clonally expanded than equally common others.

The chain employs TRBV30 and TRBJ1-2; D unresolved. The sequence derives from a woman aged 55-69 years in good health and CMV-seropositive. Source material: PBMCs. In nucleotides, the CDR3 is TGTGCCTGGAGTGTATGGCAGGCCTATGGCTACACCTTC. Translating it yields CAWSVWQAYGYTF.